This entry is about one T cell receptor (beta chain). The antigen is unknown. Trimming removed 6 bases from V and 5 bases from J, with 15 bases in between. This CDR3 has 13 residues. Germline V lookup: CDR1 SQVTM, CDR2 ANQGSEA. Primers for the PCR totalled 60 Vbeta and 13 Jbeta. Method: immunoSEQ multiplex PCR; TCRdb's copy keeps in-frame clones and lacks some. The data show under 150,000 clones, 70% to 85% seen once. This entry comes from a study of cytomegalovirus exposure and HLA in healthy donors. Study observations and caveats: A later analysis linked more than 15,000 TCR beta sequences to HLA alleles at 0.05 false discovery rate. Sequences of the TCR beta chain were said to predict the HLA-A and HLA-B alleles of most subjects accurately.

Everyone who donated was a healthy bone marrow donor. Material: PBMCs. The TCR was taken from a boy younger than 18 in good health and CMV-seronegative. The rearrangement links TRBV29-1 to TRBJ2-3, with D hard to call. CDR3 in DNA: TGCAGCGTCTGCCCCGTACTCGTAGATACGCAGTATTTT. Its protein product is CSVCPVLVDTQYF.